This passage covers 13 T cell receptor beta chains from one sample sequenced in a study of T cells in Graves' hyperthyroidism and ophthalmopathy. RNA transcripts served as the template for amplifying TCR beta CDR3 regions. First-round RT-PCR targeting the TCR CDR3 was performed with the HTBI primer set. TCRdb analysed the multiplex PCR reads with MiXCR anew, one entry per CDR3 protein. This sample has about 320,000 distinct CDR3 sequences; 16% occur once, and the top ten carry 33%. The sample comprised blood. The source is a man aged 25-40 years with Graves' hyperthyroidism.

This clonotype was recorded only once. The chain is built from TRBV7-3 and TRBJ2-1; 10 bases line up with TRBD1. Germline V gene sequence: CDR1 SGHTA, CDR2 FQGTGA. V was pared by 4 bases and J by 8 bases, with 8 bases of the junction left unmatched. The CDR3 has 15 residues. The CDR3 nucleotides are TGTGCCAGCAGCTCCGGACAGGGGGGCTGGTATGAGCAGTTCTTC. The encoded protein is CASSSGQGGWYEQFF.

This clonotype was picked up many times. V gene TRBV12-3 or TRBV12-4 combines with J gene TRBJ2-1, with TRBD2 as a possible D gene (5 bases). The ends were cut back, 10 bases at V and 8 bases at J, with 12 bases in the middle. The CDR3 contains 11 residues. The CDR3 region has the DNA TGTGCCATCAAGAGGGCAGATGAGCAGTTCTTC. Translated: CAIKRADEQFF.

This clonotype was observed many times. The chain couples TRBV13 to TRBJ2-3, with 8 bases matching TRBD1. The CDR3 runs 16 residues. The V segment lost 4 bases and the J segment 6 bases; nucleotides outside the gene matches: 12. Germline V gives CDR1 PRHDT, CDR2 FYEKMQ (reference sequence). This CDR3 is CASSSMDRESRDTQYF. For the CDR3, the DNA is TGTGCCAGCAGCTCCATGGACAGGGAGAGCAGGGATACGCAGTATTTT.

This clonotype occurred many times. The chain is built from TRBV30 and TRBJ1-2; tentatively, D is TRBD1 (6 bases). Trimming removed 2 bases from V and 4 bases from J, with 17 bases in between. CDR1 is GTSNPN and CDR2 is SVGIG in the germline V gene (reference sequence). This CDR3 is built from 15 residues. The CDR3 nucleotides read TGTGCCTGGAGTCCAAAACGACAGGCGTTCTATGGCTACACCTTC. It encodes CAWSPKRQAFYGYTF. The full variable domain, with the rest looked up from reference TRBV30 and TRBJ1-2, is SQTIHQWPATLVQPVGSPLSLECTVEGTSNPNLYWYRQAAGRGLQLLFYSVGIGQISSEVPQNLSASRPQDRQFILSSKKLLLSDSGFYLCAWSPKRQAFYGYTFGSGTRLTVV.

This clonotype came up many times. CDR3 nucleotide sequence: TGCGCCAGCAGCCTTCGACAGGGGTCGGGGGAGCAGTACTTC. Amino acids: CASSLRQGSGEQYF. The V call is TRBV5-1, the J call TRBJ2-7, with 8 positions matching TRBD1. V was clipped by 4 bases and J by 7 bases; unmatched bases: 10. The germline V gene encodes CDR1 SGHRS and CDR2 YFSETQ. This CDR3 is built from 14 residues.

This clonotype was counted between two and nine times. The genes are TRBV10-3 and TRBJ2-7, with a possible D match to TRBD2 (6 bases). This CDR3 region has 14 residues. Germline assignment: CDR1 ENHRY and CDR2 SYGVKD. The V end was cut by 0 bases, the J end by 2 bases, with 8 bases between. The CDR3 coding sequence is TGTGCCATCAGTGAGTCGGGAGGAACCTACGAGCAGTACTTC. This translates into CAISESGGTYEQYF.

This clonotype was recorded at least ten times. The rearrangement joins TRBV11-3 to TRBJ2-3; possible D gene TRBD2, 6 bases. CDR1 is SGHNT and CDR2 is YENEEA in the germline V gene. The CDR3 is made up of 13 amino acids. The V and J ends lost 5 bases and 7 bases respectively, with 13 bases between them. The CDR3 nucleotides are TGTGCCAGCAGCCTCGGGACTTCATATACGCAGTATTTT. Amino acid sequence: CASSLGTSYTQYF.

In this sample, this clonotype turned up many times. Here the CDR3 reads CSAEDRGQPQHF. CDR3 nucleotide sequence: TGCAGTGCTGAGGACAGGGGTCAGCCCCAGCATTTT. The chain uses TRBV20-1 and TRBJ1-5; 9 bases match TRBD1. Germline V lookup: CDR1 DFQATT, CDR2 SNEGSKA (reference sequence). This CDR3 is 12 amino acids long. The V and J ends lost 5 bases and 6 bases, in that order; junction bases with no gene match: 2.

This clonotype was detected only a few times. The V gene is TRBV24-1, the J gene TRBJ2-7, with D maybe TRBD1 (6 bases). The CDR3 has 16 residues. The ends were cut back, 2 bases at V and 3 bases at J, with 16 bases in the middle. Germline V gene data show CDR1 as KGHDR and CDR2 as SFDVKD. The CDR3 sequence: CATSDWDTAGNYEQYF. Here the CDR3 DNA reads TGTGCCACCAGTGATTGGGACACGGCTGGAAACTACGAGCAGTACTTC.

This clonotype was detected many times. V is TRBV10-3 and J is TRBJ2-5, with 7 positions matching TRBD1. The V gene's germline CDR1 is ENHRY and CDR2 SYGVKD. The CDR3 is 14 residues long. After removal of 4 bases from V and 5 bases from J, the junction contained 7 bases not matched to a gene. As DNA, the CDR3 is TGTGCCATCAGTGTAGAAAGGGGGCTCGAGACCCAGTACTTC. Its translation: CAISVERGLETQYF.

This clonotype has only a few counts. The rearrangement uses TRBV6-1 and TRBJ1-6, with D unclear. In germline, CDR1 is MNHNS, CDR2 SASEGT. This CDR3 has 13 residues. V was clipped by 7 bases and J by 14 bases, with 18 bases between them. The CDR3 bases are TGTGCCAGCACCCCCCTTTCGATTCTAGCCCTCCACTTT. Protein sequence: CASTPLSILALHF.

The table lists this clonotype with many counts. The gene calls are TRBV6-2 or TRBV6-3 and TRBJ2-3; 10 positions match TRBD2. This CDR3 is 16 amino acids long. The trim removed 5 bases at V and 2 bases at J, leaving 7 bases unmatched. Germline V CDR1 and CDR2: MNHEY, SVGEGT. CDR3 residues: CASSRGLAANTDTQYF. As DNA, the CDR3 is TGTGCCAGCAGTCGAGGACTAGCGGCTAACACAGATACGCAGTATTTT.

The chain is built from TRBV18 and TRBJ2-5, with unresolved D. The CDR3 sequence is 13 residues long. Trimming took 1 base from V and 4 from J, leaving 7 bases between them. Germline V gene sequence: CDR1 KGHSH, CDR2 LQKENI. In DNA form, the CDR3 reads TGTGCCAGCTCACCACAGGTTGGAGAGACCCAGTACTTC. Its protein product is CASSPQVGETQYF.